The 29 T cell receptor beta chains presented below share a single source sample, sequenced in a study of CD8 T cells in ankylosing spondylitis. TCRdb passed the 5' RACE reads through MiXCR, listing each CDR3 protein once. The sample holds approximately 150,000 distinct CDR3 sequences, under 35% seen once. Sequenced: synovial fluid, either unsorted or a sorted T cell fraction (not recorded which). The receptors were gathered from a male donor with ankylosing spondylitis.

The CDR3 region has the DNA TGCAGTGCTGCGACAGGCTTGTTTAATAATTCACCCCTCCACTTT. Its protein is CSAATGLFNNSPLHF. The chain links TRBV20-1 to TRBJ1-6; possibly TRBD1 for D (6 bases). The CDR3 sequence is 15 residues long. With 5 bases removed from V and 5 bases from J, the gap between germline ends came to 16 bases. Germline CDR1 reads DFQATT; CDR2 reads SNEGSKA (reference sequence).

The chain uses TRBV6-2 or TRBV6-3 and TRBJ1-2, with TRBD1 matching 8 bases. The CDR3 loop spans 16 amino acids. CDR1 MNHEY and CDR2 SVGEGT come from the germline V gene. Losses at the gene ends were 6 bases for V and 8 bases for J; bases not matched to a gene: 17. The CDR3 sequence: CASSLTGAANQEGYTF. The CDR3 DNA reads as TGTGCCAGCAGCCTGACAGGGGCTGCCAATCAGGAGGGCTACACCTTC.

A few counts support this clonotype. The CDR3 protein is CASSQGLAGYEQYF. In DNA form, the CDR3 reads TGTGCCAGCAGCCAAGGACTAGCGGGCTACGAGCAGTACTTC. V and J are TRBV4-2 and TRBJ2-7; 10 bases are a match to TRBD2. Looked up from germline, CDR1 is LGHNA and CDR2 is YNFKEQ. Losses at the gene ends were 1 base for V and 3 bases for J; bases not matched to a gene: 0. The CDR3 has 14 amino acids.

The V gene is TRBV3-1, the J gene TRBJ2-7; a weak D match, TRBD2 (5 bases). Germline lookup yields CDR1 LGHDT and CDR2 YNNKEL (reference sequence). The germline V and J ends were trimmed by 4 bases and 2 bases, with 12 bases remaining between them. The CDR3 covers 14 residues. The CDR3 reads CASSPSVGAYEQYF. CDR3 nucleotides: TGTGCCAGCAGCCCTTCAGTCGGGGCCTACGAGCAGTACTTC.

This clonotype occurred a few times. The V and J genes are TRBV6-2 or TRBV6-3 and TRBJ2-3, with 12 bases lining up with TRBD2. The germline V gene encodes CDR1 MNHEY and CDR2 SVGEGT. This CDR3 is 16 amino acids long. V gave up 6 bases and J gave up 6 bases; unmatched junction bases: 10. The CDR3 DNA reads TGTGCCAGCAGACCTACTAGCGGGAGGAAAGGGGATACGCAGTATTTT. It encodes CASRPTSGRKGDTQYF.

The table lists this clonotype with many counts. This chain joins TRBV7-8 and TRBJ2-1; the D is unclear. V dropped 1 base and J dropped 0 bases, with 7 bases sitting between them. The CDR3 runs to 15 residues. Germline V lookup: CDR1 SGHVS, CDR2 FQNEAQ. The CDR3 coding sequence is TGTGCCAGCAGCTTAGACGAAGGCTCCTACAATGAGCAGTTCTTC. This translates into CASSLDEGSYNEQFF.

This clonotype appeared many times. This rearrangement joins TRBV11-3 to TRBJ1-1; TRBD1 matches at 9 bases. This CDR3 region has 14 residues. Per germline, CDR1 SGHNT and CDR2 YENEEA. V dropped 4 bases and J dropped 9; count of bases not matched to a gene: 9. The CDR3 loop reads CASSSVRTGAKAFF. The DNA for the CDR3 is TGTGCCAGCAGCTCCGTCCGGACAGGGGCAAAAGCTTTCTTT.

This chain joins TRBV5-1 and TRBJ1-1; 7 nucleotides agree with TRBD1. The CDR3 loop spans 16 amino acids. With 6 bases clipped from V and 1 base from J, the junction kept 12 bases outside the gene matches. Per the germline V gene, CDR1 is SGHRS and CDR2 is YFSETQ. The CDR3 coding sequence is TGCGCCAGCAAGCTTGGGACGGGACAGAAGAACACTGAAGCTTTCTTT. Translation gives CASKLGTGQKNTEAFF. The full variable domain, completed using reference TRBV5-1 and TRBJ1-1, is KAGVTQTPRYLIKTRGQQVTLSCSPISGHRSVSWYQQTPGQGLQFLFEYFSETQRNKGNFPGRFSGRQFSNSRSEMNVSTLELGDSALYLCASKLGTGQKNTEAFFGQGTRLTVV.

V and J are TRBV5-6 and TRBJ2-6; 9 bases line up with TRBD1. V was clipped by 1 base and J by 2 bases; unmatched bases: 10. The CDR3 runs 19 residues. Germline V gene data show CDR1 as SGHDT and CDR2 as YYEEEE. This CDR3 reads CASSLLLGQGLPGANVLTF. The CDR3 nucleotides are TGTGCCAGCAGCTTGTTATTGGGACAGGGTCTTCCTGGGGCCAACGTCCTGACTTTC.

Points on this clonotype: With a much larger clone just one base away, this may be a read error. DNA for the CDR3: TGTACCAGCAGTTTTGAACCGGGACTAGGGTCCCAAGAGACCCAGTACTTC. Its protein is CTSSFEPGLGSQETQYF. The chain employs TRBV12-3 or TRBV12-4 and TRBJ2-5, with TRBD2 matching 8 bases. The CDR3 runs 17 residues.

This clonotype has more than one count but fewer than ten. The chain recombines TRBV12-3 or TRBV12-4 with TRBJ1-6; 7 nucleotides line up with TRBD1. With V trimmed by 3 bases and J by 3 bases, 5 bases remained unmatched. The CDR3 extends over 16 amino acids. CDR3 bases: TGTGCCAGCAGTTTTTGGAGACAGGGCTATAATTCACCCCTCCACTTT. Amino acids: CASSFWRQGYNSPLHF.

This chain links TRBV5-1 with TRBJ2-7; TRBD1 matches 9 bases. This CDR3 spans 13 amino acids. CDR1 is SGHRS, CDR2 YFSETQ, per germline. V shed 3 bases, J shed 6 bases, and the junction held 4 bases outside the gene matches. The CDR3 loop is CASSWDRVGEQYF. The DNA for the CDR3 is TGCGCCAGCAGCTGGGACAGGGTAGGCGAGCAGTACTTC.

The V gene is TRBV29-1, the J gene TRBJ1-6, with 7 bases fitting TRBD1. This CDR3 has 13 amino acids. Losses at the gene ends were 6 bases for V and 5 bases for J; bases not matched to a gene: 4. Germline CDR1 is SQVTM and CDR2 is ANQGSEA. CDR3 sequence reads: CSVRDSHNSPLHF. The CDR3 DNA is TGCAGCGTGCGGGACAGTCATAATTCACCCCTCCACTTT.

This clonotype was seen more than once but under ten times. The chain is built from TRBV4-1 and TRBJ2-2; TRBD1 agrees at 9 bases. Losses at the gene ends were 2 bases for V and 7 bases for J; bases not matched to a gene: 8. Germline-derived CDR1 and CDR2 are MGHRA and YSYEKL. The CDR3 totals 16 residues. The CDR3 spells CASSQTGGKIDGELFF. Here the CDR3 DNA reads TGCGCCAGCAGCCAAACAGGGGGCAAAATTGACGGGGAGCTGTTTTTT.

The chain has TRBV11-2 and TRBJ1-1; D ambiguous. V was pared by 2 bases and J by 4 bases, with 14 bases between. The CDR3 has 15 residues. Germline values: CDR1 SGHAT, CDR2 FQNNGV. CDR3 nucleotide sequence: TGTGCCAGCAGCTTAACCTCGGCGGCCGGCACTGAAGCTTTCTTT. The encoded protein is CASSLTSAAGTEAFF.

This rearrangement joins TRBV12-3 or TRBV12-4 to TRBJ1-4, with a weak D call TRBD1 (5 bases). The ends were cut back, 2 bases at V and 0 bases at J, with 13 bases in the middle. This CDR3 contains 17 residues. The CDR3 DNA reads as TGTGCCAGCAGTTTAAAGGGGATAGTGTCAACTAATGAAAAACTGTTTTTT. Its protein product is CASSLKGIVSTNEKLFF.

The J gene is TRBJ1-1, the V gene TRBV29-1, with D tentatively TRBD1 (5 bases). The CDR3 is made up of 14 amino acids. V was clipped by 4 bases and J by 5 bases, with 17 bases between them. Germline V gives CDR1 SQVTM, CDR2 ANQGSEA. The CDR3 reads CSVGAWGGGTEAFF. DNA for the CDR3: TGCAGCGTTGGAGCTTGGGGGGGAGGTACTGAAGCTTTCTTT.

This clonotype was detected only a few times. The CDR3 spells CASRAPSGTSSYEQYF. As DNA, the CDR3 is TGTGCCAGCAGGGCCCCTAGCGGGACCAGCTCCTACGAGCAGTACTTC. J is TRBJ2-7 and V is TRBV2; TRBD2 aligns across 9 bases. The CDR3 length is 16 residues. The V gene's germline CDR1 is SNHLY and CDR2 FYNNEI. The ends lost 6 bases at V and 0 bases at J; junction bases unmatched: 9.

This clonotype occurred many times. The J gene is TRBJ2-7, the V gene TRBV11-2, with D unclear. This CDR3 contains 13 residues. Germline V gives CDR1 SGHAT, CDR2 FQNNGV. Trimming cost V 7 bases and J 2 bases, with 12 bases left between them. The CDR3 bases are TGTGCCAGCACTACTTTACCCACCTACGAGCAGTACTTC. Amino acids: CASTTLPTYEQYF.

This clonotype was counted only a few times. The chain is built from TRBV16 and TRBJ1-1; D gene unclear. CDR3 length: 13 residues. The V and J ends lost 2 bases and 0 bases respectively, with 4 bases between them. From germline, CDR1 is KGHSY and CDR2 FQNENV. In DNA, the CDR3 is TGTGCCAGCAGCCAAGACGTGAACACTGAAGCTTTCTTT. Its protein product is CASSQDVNTEAFF.

This chain's CDR3 is CASSLAGTSGRASSYEQYF. In DNA, the CDR3 is TGTGCCAGCAGTTTAGCCGGGACTAGCGGGAGGGCCAGCTCCTACGAGCAGTACTTC. The chain carries TRBV12-3 or TRBV12-4 and TRBJ2-7; 16 bases map to TRBD2. V shed 0 bases and J 0 bases; nucleotides not matched to a gene: 5. The CDR3 extends over 19 amino acids.

The chain couples TRBV12-3 or TRBV12-4 to TRBJ2-7; TRBD2 matches at 11 bases. This CDR3 contains 17 residues. With 2 bases clipped from V and 7 bases from J, the junction kept 13 bases outside the gene matches. Here the CDR3 reads CASSLLGLAGGRGEQYF. The CDR3 region has the DNA TGTGCCAGCAGTTTACTCGGGCTAGCGGGAGGTCGGGGTGAGCAGTACTTC.

This clonotype was found many times. V usage is TRBV3-1 and J usage is TRBJ1-2; a weak D match, TRBD1 (5 bases). CDR1 is LGHDT and CDR2 is YNNKEL in the germline V gene (reference sequence). CDR3 length: 15 residues. V lost 5 bases, J lost 5 bases, and 18 bases lay in between. CDR3 sequence: CASSVQGPARYGYTF. Written as DNA, the CDR3 is TGTGCCAGCAGCGTTCAGGGTCCAGCCAGGTATGGCTACACCTTC.

The genes are TRBV18 and TRBJ2-3; tentatively, D is TRBD1 (5 bases). Trimming removed 4 bases from V and 3 bases from J, with 20 bases in between. This CDR3 is built from 17 residues. Germline loops: CDR1 KGHSH, CDR2 LQKENI. The CDR3 spells CASSRVAGIVGTDTQYF. CDR3 sequence (DNA): TGTGCCAGCTCACGGGTCGCAGGGATCGTAGGAACAGATACGCAGTATTTT.

This clonotype appeared a few times. The chain employs TRBV6-2 or TRBV6-3 and TRBJ1-5, with 10 bases matching TRBD1. The V gene end was trimmed by 11 bases and the J gene end by 1 base; junction bases not matched to a gene: 8. Germline assignment: CDR1 MNHEY and CDR2 SVGEGT. The CDR3 loop spans 15 amino acids. CDR3 sequence: CACRTGGGSNQPQHF. CDR3 DNA sequence: TGTGCCTGCCGGACAGGGGGAGGGAGCAATCAGCCCCAGCATTTT.

This clonotype was counted a few times. The CDR3 here is CATSRLRDTDTQYF. CDR3 sequence (DNA): TGTGCCACCAGCAGATTAAGGGACACAGATACGCAGTATTTT. The J gene is TRBJ2-3, the V gene TRBV15, with D uncertain. V shed 2 bases and J shed 2 bases, with 8 bases lying between them. The CDR3 length is 14 residues. Germline CDR1 and CDR2: LNHNV and YYDKDF (reference sequence). Full variable domain (remainder filled in from reference TRBV15 and TRBJ2-3): DAMVIQNPRYQVTQFGKPVTLSCSQTLNHNVMYWYQQKSSQAPKLLFHYYDKDFNNEADTPDNFQSRRPNTSFCFLDIRSPGLGDTAMYLCATSRLRDTDTQYFGPGTRLTVL.

This chain connects TRBV11-2 to TRBJ2-7; TRBD1 matches at 9 bases. The CDR3 is 13 residues long. The germline gives CDR1 SGHAT, CDR2 FQNNGV. V trimming: 2 bases; J trimming: 7 bases; junction bases outside the gene matches: 3. The CDR3 sequence is CASSLTGGLEQYF. CDR3 sequence (DNA): TGTGCCAGCAGCTTAACAGGGGGCCTGGAGCAGTACTTC.

This clonotype has a count of ten or more. The chain recombines TRBV7-8 with TRBJ1-2; D ambiguous. CDR3 length: 13 residues. Germline-derived CDR1 and CDR2 are SGHVS and FQNEAQ. V lost 1 base to trimming and J lost 6 bases, with 9 bases between them. The DNA of the CDR3 is TGTGCCAGCAGCTTAGAGAGGAAGGATGGCTACACCTTC. Protein: CASSLERKDGYTF.

V gene TRBV7-9 combines with J gene TRBJ2-7; possible D gene TRBD1, 6 bases. Trimming left V 3 bases short and J 3 bases short, with 15 bases between. The CDR3 length is 15 residues. Per the germline V gene, CDR1 is SEHNR and CDR2 is FQNEAQ (reference sequence). CDR3 region: CASSFTGSGDYEQYF. Here the CDR3 DNA reads TGTGCCAGCAGCTTTACAGGGTCCGGTGACTACGAGCAGTACTTC.